These 24 T cell receptor beta chains share one sample of origin, sequenced in a study of blood T cell repertoires in COVID-19. Profiling relied on immunoSEQ multiplex PCR, and the TCRdb table lists in-frame clones only, not all of them. The table has roughly 140,000 clones, roughly nine tenths seen once. The material sequenced was peripheral blood. All receptors derive from a woman aged 60 to 75 with active COVID-19.

A remark on this clone: Other DNA sequences in this specimen translate into the identical CDR3. The chain carries TRBV9 and TRBJ2-1; TRBD2 matches 10 bases. The CDR3 has 14 amino acids. The germline CDR1 and CDR2 sequences are SGDLS and YYNGEE. Trimming took 5 bases from V and 4 from J; bases not matched to a gene: 3. This CDR3 reads CASSGTSAYNEQFF. Here the CDR3 DNA reads TGTGCCAGCAGTGGGACTAGCGCATACAATGAGCAGTTCTTC.

The chain has TRBV28 and TRBJ2-1; 8 nucleotides line up with TRBD2. This CDR3 contains 14 residues. V lost 6 bases, J lost 4 bases, and 5 bases stayed unmatched. Germline CDR1 and CDR2: MDHEN and SYDVKM. The CDR3 reads CASRGLAVYNEQFF. As DNA, the CDR3 is TGTGCCAGCAGAGGACTAGCAGTGTACAATGAGCAGTTCTTC.

The table lists this clone with a count of one. V usage is TRBV4-2 and J usage is TRBJ2-7; D is possibly TRBD2 (5 bases). Per the germline V gene, CDR1 is LGHNA and CDR2 is YNFKEQ. CDR3 length equals 15 residues. Deletions cut 0 bases from V and 3 bases from J, with 12 bases between. The CDR3 here is CASSQDQAANYEQYF. The CDR3 coding sequence is TGTGCCAGCAGCCAAGATCAAGCGGCGAACTACGAGCAGTACTTC.

This chain uses TRBV11-3 with TRBJ2-2; tentative D call: TRBD2 (6 bases). Germline-derived CDR1 and CDR2 are SGHNT and YENEEA. The V gene lost 6 bases and the J gene lost 7 bases, with 18 bases spanning the gap. CDR3 size: 15 residues. The DNA of the CDR3 is TGTGCCAGCAGTAAAGGGACTGGCCATGGCGGGGAGCTGTTTTTT. Translated: CASSKGTGHGGELFF.

This chain connects TRBV6-6 to TRBJ2-1; 7 positions agree with TRBD2. V was clipped by 6 bases and J by 7 bases; unmatched bases: 6. There are 13 residues in the CDR3. Germline V gene lookup returns CDR1 MNHNY and CDR2 SVGAGI (reference sequence). The CDR3 region is CASRRGGENEQFF. The CDR3, as DNA: TGTGCCAGCAGGAGGGGAGGGGAGAATGAGCAGTTCTTC.

The chain links TRBV28 to TRBJ1-1; D not resolved. The V gene's germline CDR1 is MDHEN and CDR2 SYDVKM. Trimming removed 6 bases from V and 1 base from J, with 9 bases in between. This CDR3 region has 13 residues. CDR3: CASREGWNTEAFF. In DNA, the CDR3 is TGTGCCAGCAGGGAGGGTTGGAACACTGAAGCTTTCTTT.

V gene TRBV5-1 combines with J gene TRBJ2-7, with D possibly TRBD1 on 5 matching bases. Germline CDR1 and CDR2: SGHRS and YFSETQ. Trimming left V 0 bases short and J 2 bases short, with 12 bases between. The CDR3 extends over 15 amino acids. The chain's CDR3 is CASSLGGRTAYEQYF. The CDR3 bases are TGCGCCAGCAGCTTGGGGGGCAGAACCGCCTACGAGCAGTACTTC.

In DNA form, the CDR3 reads TGTGCCAGCAGCGCCAACAGGGGGGTGAACACTGAAGCTTTCTTT. Encoded protein: CASSANRGVNTEAFF. V is TRBV9 and J is TRBJ1-1; 8 nucleotides match TRBD1. The germline V gene has CDR1 SGDLS and CDR2 YYNGEE. CDR3 length: 15 amino acids. V lost 3 bases and J lost 0; bases outside the gene matches: 4.

The chain couples TRBV4-3 to TRBJ2-6, with 7 bases matching TRBD1. This CDR3 has 19 amino acids. Germline V CDR1 and CDR2: LGHNA, YSLEER. V gave up 3 bases and J gave up 3 bases; unmatched junction bases: 14. The CDR3 DNA follows: TGCGCCAGCAGCCACCCAACCCAAGACAGGGTCGGTGGGGCCAACGTCCTGACTTTC. Amino acid sequence: CASSHPTQDRVGGANVLTF.

CDR3 residues: CASSLGGRRYGYTF. The CDR3 region has the DNA TGTGCCAGCAGCTTGGGTGGCAGGCGCTATGGCTACACCTTC. The J gene is TRBJ1-2, the V gene TRBV5-4; D remains ambiguous. The V gene lost 0 bases and the J gene lost 4 bases, with 10 bases spanning the gap. There are 14 residues in the CDR3. Germline V gives CDR1 SGHNT, CDR2 YYREEE (reference sequence).

The rearrangement uses TRBV4-3 and TRBJ2-1; D perhaps matches TRBD1 (5 bases). V lost 0 bases and J lost 2, with 11 bases in between. This CDR3 is 16 amino acids long. Per the germline V gene, CDR1 is LGHNA and CDR2 is YSLEER. CDR3 amino acids: CASSQDPGFPYNEQFF. The CDR3 DNA reads as TGCGCCAGCAGCCAAGACCCAGGGTTCCCCTACAATGAGCAGTTCTTC.

V and J are TRBV7-8 and TRBJ2-2, with 8 positions matching TRBD1. The CDR3 runs to 13 residues. Trimming removed 7 bases from V and 4 bases from J; junction bases left unmatched: 2. Germline lookup yields CDR1 SGHVS and CDR2 FQNEAQ. CDR3 DNA: TGTGCCAGCACCGACAGGGGCACCGGGGAGCTGTTTTTT. This codes for CASTDRGTGELFF.

CDR3 DNA: TGTGCCAGCAGCTTACATCAGGGCTCCTACGAGCAGTACTTC. It yields the protein CASSLHQGSYEQYF. V is TRBV7-2 and J is TRBJ2-7; possible D gene TRBD1, 5 bases. This CDR3 region has 14 residues. Germline V lookup: CDR1 SGHTA, CDR2 FQGNSA. V dropped 2 bases and J dropped 0 bases, with 8 bases sitting between them. Complete variable domain (other parts from reference TRBV7-2 and TRBJ2-7): GAGVSQSPSNKVTEKGKDVELRCDPISGHTALYWYRQSLGQGLEFLIYFQGNSAPDKSGLPSDRFSAERTGGSVSTLTIQRTQQEDSAVYLCASSLHQGSYEQYFGPGTRLTVT.

The rearrangement uses TRBV7-9 and TRBJ2-1; 7 bases match TRBD1. Looked up from germline, CDR1 is SEHNR and CDR2 is FQNEAQ (reference sequence). After removal of 5 bases from V and 4 bases from J, the junction contained 5 bases not matched to a gene. This CDR3 contains 14 residues. DNA of the CDR3: TGTGCCAGCAGCCCTTGGGACAGTTACAATGAGCAGTTCTTC. As protein: CASSPWDSYNEQFF.

This chain joins TRBV28 and TRBJ1-1; the match to TRBD1 covers 10 bases. The germline gives CDR1 MDHEN, CDR2 SYDVKM. V lost 1 base and J lost 1; bases outside the gene matches: 6. CDR3 length: 17 residues. This CDR3 reads CASSLSYGTGENTEAFF. The CDR3 bases are TGTGCCAGCAGTTTATCGTATGGGACAGGGGAGAACACTGAAGCTTTCTTT.

This chain joins TRBV5-1 and TRBJ1-1, with 8 bases lining up with TRBD1. V lost 1 base, J lost 6 bases, and 5 bases stayed unmatched. Germline CDR1 reads SGHRS; CDR2 reads YFSETQ. CDR3 length: 14 residues. The CDR3 DNA reads TGCGCCAGCAGCTTGTTACAGGGGGGCGCTGAAGCTTTCTTT. Its translation: CASSLLQGGAEAFF. The variable domain in full, completed from reference TRBV5-1 and TRBJ1-1, reads KAGVTQTPRYLIKTRGQQVTLSCSPISGHRSVSWYQQTPGQGLQFLFEYFSETQRNKGNFPGRFSGRQFSNSRSEMNVSTLELGDSALYLCASSLLQGGAEAFFGQGTRLTVV.

This rearrangement joins TRBV4-1 to TRBJ2-5; D might be TRBD2 (5 bases). The CDR3 covers 17 residues. Germline-derived CDR1 and CDR2 are MGHRA and YSYEKL. Trimming cost V 0 bases and J 5 bases, with 19 bases left between them. CDR3 bases: TGCGCCAGCAGCCAAGAAGAGGGCCGAATACCCGGCGAGACCCAGTACTTC. It translates to CASSQEEGRIPGETQYF.

This clone was seen a single time. The V gene is TRBV7-9, the J gene TRBJ2-7; 7 bases line up with TRBD1. The CDR3 runs to 16 residues. Losses at the gene ends were 7 bases for V and 4 bases for J; bases not matched to a gene: 16. Germline CDR1 SEHNR, CDR2 FQNEAQ (reference sequence). CDR3 DNA: TGTGCCAGCACCGTTGGGACCGGGACAGCTTCGTACGAGCAGTACTTC. This codes for CASTVGTGTASYEQYF. The full variable domain, rest sourced from reference TRBV7-9 and TRBJ2-7, is DTGVSQNPRHKITKRGQNVTFRCDPISEHNRLYWYRQTLGQGPEFLTYFQNEAQLEKSRLLSDRFSAERPKGSFSTLEIQRTEQGDSAMYLCASTVGTGTASYEQYFGPGTRLTVT.

This chain uses TRBV7-2 with TRBJ1-2, with 7 bases matching TRBD1. The CDR3 length is 13 residues. Germline lookup yields CDR1 SGHTA and CDR2 FQGNSA. The V gene end was trimmed by 4 bases and the J gene end by 8 bases; junction bases not matched to a gene: 7. This CDR3 reads CASSSTGIGGYTF. The CDR3 DNA reads TGTGCCAGCAGCTCGACAGGGATAGGGGGCTACACCTTC.

To note about this clone: In the same sample, other DNA sequences code for this CDR3. The chain employs TRBV28 and TRBJ1-3; D gene unclear. The CDR3 totals 12 residues. Per germline, CDR1 MDHEN and CDR2 SYDVKM. Trimming shortened V by 7 bases and J by 8 bases, and 12 bases separated the two germline ends. The DNA for the CDR3 is TGTGCCAGCACCCCTCAGTACGACACCATATATTTT. Its protein product is CASTPQYDTIYF.

The V and J genes are TRBV7-8 and TRBJ1-1; D uncertain. Germline-derived CDR1 and CDR2 are SGHVS and FQNEAQ. V was trimmed by 5 bases and J by 7 bases, leaving 23 bases between them. The CDR3 loop spans 16 amino acids. CDR3 residues: CASSVTYTPVGGEAFF. CDR3 coding DNA: TGTGCCAGCAGCGTGACCTACACCCCAGTAGGAGGTGAAGCTTTCTTT.

The chain links TRBV19 to TRBJ2-2; D is uncertain. Germline V lookup: CDR1 LNHDA, CDR2 SQIVND (reference sequence). CDR3 length: 13 amino acids. The V end was cut by 7 bases, the J end by 3 bases, with 9 bases between. CDR3 loop: CASISLDTGELFF. For the CDR3, the DNA is TGTGCCAGTATTTCTCTAGACACCGGGGAGCTGTTTTTT.

This clone has a single count. The gene calls are TRBV4-3 and TRBJ1-1, with D maybe TRBD1 (6 bases). The CDR3 spans 15 residues. The germline V gene encodes CDR1 LGHNA and CDR2 YSLEER. Deletions cut 0 bases from V and 4 bases from J, with 12 bases between. CDR3 nucleotide sequence: TGCGCCAGCAGCCAAGACAGGGGAGGGAGCACTGAAGCTTTCTTT. This encodes CASSQDRGGSTEAFF.

This sequence joins TRBV18 and TRBJ2-3; D unclear. Germline V gene data show CDR1 as KGHSH and CDR2 as LQKENI. The CDR3 has 14 amino acids. V dropped 0 bases and J dropped 1 base, with 5 bases sitting between them. The CDR3 region is CASSPPAGTDTQYF. DNA of the CDR3: TGTGCCAGCTCACCACCGGCAGGCACAGATACGCAGTATTTT.